Sequencing of this TCR beta chain was carried out in a study of T cell responses to AZD1222 COVID-19 vaccine. Unmatched junction bases numbered 3, after V lost 3 bases and J lost 0 bases. The CDR3 length is 15 residues. The germline gives CDR1 LNHDA, CDR2 SQIVND (reference sequence). Some clones are missing from TCRdb's copy, which holds only in-frame ones; the method was immunoSEQ multiplex PCR. The table shows 130,000 to 150,000 clones, with about nine tenths occurring only once. Overall study findings and caveats: Baseline seropositivity characterized only a handful of AZD1222 recipients. Vaccine-associated CD4 TCRs spanned spike, dominant at 160-218 and 743-854. The study sampled repertoires only after the peak T cell response.

As concerns this clone: Antigen: not known.

The rearrangement links TRBV19 to TRBJ1-2; 8 bases agree with TRBD1. This clonotype was sampled from an adult in good health. The sequences come from peripheral blood, collected on day 0 of MenACWY control vaccination. CDR3 DNA: TGTGCCAGTAGTATCGACAGGGGCGCTAACTATGGCTACACCTTC. Translated: CASSIDRGANYGYTF.